The source of this T cell receptor beta chain is a study of response to subunit inactivated influenza vaccine. The junction had 6 bases not matched to a gene; V was cut back by 11 bases and J by 0 bases. The CDR3 contains 15 residues. Germline CDR1 SEHNR, CDR2 FQNEAQ (reference sequence). Study-wide results and limits: It was the authors' suggestion that each seasonal influenza vaccination recruits few new T cells.

In TCRdb, the RT-PCR reads were re-called with MiXCR into one record per CDR3 protein. The repertoire holds around 480,000 distinct CDR3 sequences, with over 9.5% as singletons. On this clonotype: Its antigen is unidentified.

This chain links TRBV7-9 with TRBJ2-6; 8 positions match TRBD1. The sequencing here drew on PBMCs from blood, taken more than 35 days after vaccination. The sequence derives from a man aged 50 to 59 who received an inactivated influenza vaccine. The CDR3 spells CALRQGPSGANVLTF. Written as DNA, the CDR3 is TGTGCCCTCAGACAGGGGCCCTCTGGGGCCAACGTCCTGACTTTC.